This section outlines one T cell receptor beta chain sequence together with its context. Its antigen remains unknown. Using its own MiXCR run on the RT-PCR reads, TCRdb lists one record per CDR3 protein. The sample gives more than 400,000 distinct CDR3 sequences, about 7.2% of which show up once; roughly 13% is in the top ten. This entry comes from a study of response to subunit inactivated influenza vaccine. Study-wide findings and caveats: The authors put forward the suggestion that each seasonal influenza vaccination may bring in only a limited number of new T cells.

This material consisted of PBMCs from blood, taken roughly 24 months after vaccination. This TCR derives from a man between 45 and 75 years old who received an inactivated influenza vaccine.

Here the CDR3 DNA reads TGCAGCGTAGTGAGGAGGGTGCTCTACAATGAGCAGTTCTTC. This encodes CSVVRRVLYNEQFF. This chain uses TRBV29-1 with TRBJ2-1, with D perhaps matching TRBD2 (6 bases). V was clipped by 6 bases and J by 3 bases, with 15 bases between them. CDR3 length: 14 residues. Germline CDR1 is SQVTM and CDR2 is ANQGSEA.